These 9 T cell receptor beta chains share one sample of origin, sequenced in a study of blood T cell repertoires in COVID-19. Sequencing used immunoSEQ multiplex PCR; TCRdb keeps in-frame clones, though not all of them. The sample lists 100,000 to 150,000 clones; 80% were seen once. Sequenced input: peripheral blood. All receptors come from a human donor in a cohort sampled during active COVID-19.

This rearrangement joins TRBV9 to TRBJ2-5; 14 bases fit TRBD2. There are 17 residues in the CDR3. J lost 5 bases, V lost 0 bases, and 6 bases had no gene match. CDR1 is SGDLS and CDR2 is YYNGEE in the germline V gene. CDR3 sequence: CASSVAGTSGSTETQYF. Here the CDR3 DNA reads TGTGCCAGCAGCGTAGCTGGGACTAGCGGGAGCACGGAGACCCAGTACTTC.

J is TRBJ1-1 and V is TRBV4-3; D is unclear. The CDR3 spans 16 residues. Germline CDR1 reads LGHNA; CDR2 reads YSLEER. Trimming removed 1 base from V and 1 base from J, with 13 bases in between. The CDR3: CASSQGSPGANTEAFF. The DNA for the CDR3 is TGCGCCAGCAGCCAAGGTAGTCCGGGAGCGAACACTGAAGCTTTCTTT.

V usage is TRBV7-6 and J usage is TRBJ2-2, with D maybe TRBD2 (5 bases). In germline, CDR1 is SGHVS, CDR2 FNYEAQ. V lost 0 bases and J 0 bases, leaving 11 bases between the germline ends. This CDR3 spans 17 amino acids. CDR3 in amino acids: CASSLARGESNTGELFF. In nucleotides, the CDR3 is TGTGCCAGCAGCTTAGCCCGTGGGGAGTCGAACACCGGGGAGCTGTTTTTT.

V and J are TRBV30 and TRBJ1-1, with 9 bases fitting TRBD1. The CDR3 length is 11 residues. V lost 6 bases and J lost 7; bases outside the gene matches: 3. Germline V gene lookup returns CDR1 GTSNPN and CDR2 SVGIG (reference sequence). The CDR3 loop is CACMGQGEAFF. The CDR3 DNA reads TGTGCCTGCATGGGACAGGGTGAAGCTTTCTTT.

V usage is TRBV23-1 and J usage is TRBJ2-6, with 9 nucleotides matching TRBD1. TRBV23-1 is designated an ORF whose function remains uncertain. Trimming at V came to 4 bases and at J to 2 bases, leaving 15 bases not matched to a gene. This CDR3 comprises 20 residues. The CDR3 DNA reads as TGCGCCAGCAGTCCATGTACCACCGGGACAGGGTCTCCTGGGGCCAACGTCCTGACTTTC. Amino acids: CASSPCTTGTGSPGANVLTF.

This chain links TRBV29-1 with TRBJ2-3; TRBD2 aligns across 8 bases. Per the germline V gene, CDR1 is SQVTM and CDR2 is ANQGSEA. The CDR3 has 15 amino acids. Losses at the gene ends were 5 bases for V and 1 base for J; bases not matched to a gene: 8. CDR3 bases: TGCAGCGTTAGCACAGCGGGAGTAGGCACAGATACGCAGTATTTT. Translation: CSVSTAGVGTDTQYF.

This clone was picked up a small number of times. The chain carries TRBV3-1 (or the pseudogene TRBV3-2) and TRBJ1-4, with D possibly being TRBD1 (5 bases). Germline CDR1 LGHDT, CDR2 YNNKEL (reference sequence). The CDR3 loop spans 14 amino acids. The V and J ends lost 4 bases and 8 bases respectively, with 14 bases between them. CDR3 loop: CASSPALRTEKLFF. The CDR3 DNA is TGTGCCAGCAGCCCTGCTCTTCGGACAGAAAAACTGTTTTTT.

This chain links TRBV29-1 with TRBJ2-1; D possibly corresponds to TRBD2 (5 bases). The CDR3 length is 15 residues. The V and J ends lost 4 bases and 3 bases respectively, with 16 bases between them. Germline V CDR1 and CDR2: SQVTM, ANQGSEA. CDR3 residues: CSVVMGAPDYNEQFF. DNA of the CDR3: TGCAGCGTTGTGATGGGAGCCCCCGACTACAATGAGCAGTTCTTC.

This chain joins TRBV5-1 and TRBJ1-2, with 8 bases fitting TRBD1. The V gene's germline CDR1 is SGHRS and CDR2 YFSETQ. The CDR3 has 13 amino acids. V lost 4 bases, J lost 4 bases, and 3 bases stayed unmatched. The CDR3 bases are TGCGCCAGCAGCCCGGACAGGGTCTATGGCTACACCTTC. Translation gives CASSPDRVYGYTF.